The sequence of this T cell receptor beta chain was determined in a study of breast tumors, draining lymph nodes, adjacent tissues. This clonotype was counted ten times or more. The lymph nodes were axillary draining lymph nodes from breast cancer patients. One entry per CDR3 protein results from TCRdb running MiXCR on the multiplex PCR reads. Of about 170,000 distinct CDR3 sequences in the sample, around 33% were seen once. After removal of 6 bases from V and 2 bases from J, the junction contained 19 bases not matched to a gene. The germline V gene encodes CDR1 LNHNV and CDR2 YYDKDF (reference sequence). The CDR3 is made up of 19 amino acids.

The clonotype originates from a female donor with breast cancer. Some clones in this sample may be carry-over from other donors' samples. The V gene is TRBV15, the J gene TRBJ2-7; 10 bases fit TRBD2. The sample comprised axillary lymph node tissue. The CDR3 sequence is CATRRLGASGSLPAYEQYF. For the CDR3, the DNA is TGTGCCACCAGGAGACTAGGGGCTAGCGGGAGTCTCCCCGCCTACGAGCAGTACTTC.